The clone carrying this T cell receptor beta chain has at least ten counts. Antigen unknown. These data originate in a study of glioma-infiltrating T cells. Whole-study results and caveats: Tissue and blood shared very few CDR3 sequences. Gliomas, especially low-grade, showed above-expected tissue-blood divergence; non-neoplastic patients showed below.

Using RNA template, CDR3s of TCR alpha and beta were amplified with iRepertoire arm-PCR. Input was roughly 95-450 ng of tissue mRNA or PBMC total RNA. TCRdb fed the multiplex PCR reads into MiXCR, producing one record per CDR3 protein. The data show fewer than 250,000 distinct CDR3 sequences, more than 30% seen once. V lost 2 bases to trimming and J lost 3 bases, with 14 bases between them. Germline V gene data show CDR1 as KGHSH and CDR2 as LQKENI. The CDR3 length is 15 residues. The chain joins TRBV18 to TRBJ2-7, with D possibly being TRBD2 (6 bases). This receptor was taken from a human donor with low-grade glioma or glioblastoma, undergoing nonglioma brain surgery, or in good health (not recorded which). Sequencing input: glioma tissue, nonneoplastic brain tissue, or PBMCs (not recorded which). In DNA form, the CDR3 reads TGTGCCAGCTCACCAGATTTTACTAGCAGCTACGAGCAGTACTTC. Translating gives CASSPDFTSSYEQYF.